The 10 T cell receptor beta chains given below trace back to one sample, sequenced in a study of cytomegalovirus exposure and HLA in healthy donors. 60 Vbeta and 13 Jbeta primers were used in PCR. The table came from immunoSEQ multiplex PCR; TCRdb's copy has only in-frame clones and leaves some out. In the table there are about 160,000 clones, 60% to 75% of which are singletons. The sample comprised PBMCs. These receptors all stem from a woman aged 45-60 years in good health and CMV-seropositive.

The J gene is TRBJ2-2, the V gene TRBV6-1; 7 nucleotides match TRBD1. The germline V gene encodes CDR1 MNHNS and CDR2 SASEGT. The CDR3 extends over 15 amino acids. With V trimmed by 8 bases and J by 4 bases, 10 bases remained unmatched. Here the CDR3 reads CASGTTGAGTGELFF. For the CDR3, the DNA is TGTGCCAGCGGCACAACAGGGGCAGGCACCGGGGAGCTGTTTTTT.

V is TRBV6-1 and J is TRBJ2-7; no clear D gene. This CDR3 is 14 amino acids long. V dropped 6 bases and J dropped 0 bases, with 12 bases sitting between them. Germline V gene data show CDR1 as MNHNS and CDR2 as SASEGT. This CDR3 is CASRSGSSSYEQYF. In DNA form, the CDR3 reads TGTGCCAGCAGGTCCGGGTCAAGCTCCTACGAGCAGTACTTC.

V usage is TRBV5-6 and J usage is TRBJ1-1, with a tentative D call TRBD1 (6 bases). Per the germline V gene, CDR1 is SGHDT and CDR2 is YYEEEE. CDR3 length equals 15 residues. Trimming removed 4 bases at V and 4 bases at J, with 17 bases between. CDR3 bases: TGTGCCAGCAGCCGGGGGGGGGTAGGGGGCACTGAAGCTTTCTTT. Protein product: CASSRGGVGGTEAFF.

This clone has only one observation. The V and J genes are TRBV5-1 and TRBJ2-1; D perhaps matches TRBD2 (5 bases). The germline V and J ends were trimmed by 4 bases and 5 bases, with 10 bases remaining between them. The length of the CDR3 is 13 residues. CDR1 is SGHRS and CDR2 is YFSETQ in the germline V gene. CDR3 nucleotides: TGCGCCAGCAGCATAGGACTTAACAATGAGCAGTTCTTC. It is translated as CASSIGLNNEQFF.

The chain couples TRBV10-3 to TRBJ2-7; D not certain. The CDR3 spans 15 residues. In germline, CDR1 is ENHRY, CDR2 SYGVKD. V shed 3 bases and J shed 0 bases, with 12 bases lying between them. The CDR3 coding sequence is TGTGCCATCAGTGAAGTTCGGGTACCCTCCTACGAGCAGTACTTC. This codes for CAISEVRVPSYEQYF.

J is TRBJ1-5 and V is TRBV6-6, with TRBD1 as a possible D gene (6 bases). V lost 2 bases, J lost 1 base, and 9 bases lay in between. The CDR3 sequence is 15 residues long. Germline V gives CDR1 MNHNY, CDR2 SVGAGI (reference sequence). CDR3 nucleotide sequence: TGTGCCAGCAGTTACAAGGGGGACAGCAATCAGCCCCAGCATTTT. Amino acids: CASSYKGDSNQPQHF.

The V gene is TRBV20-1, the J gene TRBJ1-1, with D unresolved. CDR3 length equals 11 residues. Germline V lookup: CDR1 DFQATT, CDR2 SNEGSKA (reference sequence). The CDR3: CSADSITEAFF. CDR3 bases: TGCAGCGCGGACTCTATCACTGAAGCTTTCTTT.

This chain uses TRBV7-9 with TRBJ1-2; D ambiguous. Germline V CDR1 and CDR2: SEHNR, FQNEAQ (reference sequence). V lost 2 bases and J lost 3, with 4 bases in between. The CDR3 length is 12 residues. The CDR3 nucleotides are TGTGCCAGCAGCTTAACAGACTATGGCTACACCTTC. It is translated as CASSLTDYGYTF.

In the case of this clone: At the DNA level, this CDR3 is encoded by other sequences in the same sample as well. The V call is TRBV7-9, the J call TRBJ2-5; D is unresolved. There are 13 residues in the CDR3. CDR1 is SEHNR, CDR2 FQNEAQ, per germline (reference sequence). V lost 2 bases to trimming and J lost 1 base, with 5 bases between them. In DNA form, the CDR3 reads TGTGCCAGCAGCTTAACGGTCCAAGAGACCCAGTACTTC. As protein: CASSLTVQETQYF.

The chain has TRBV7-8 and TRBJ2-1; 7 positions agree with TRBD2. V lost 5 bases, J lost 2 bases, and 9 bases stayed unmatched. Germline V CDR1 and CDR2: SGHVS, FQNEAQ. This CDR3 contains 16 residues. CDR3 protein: CASSPEGGNPYNEQFF. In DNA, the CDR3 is TGTGCCAGCAGCCCCGAGGGAGGGAATCCCTACAATGAGCAGTTCTTC.